The T cell receptor beta chain described here comes from a study of graft-versus-host responses after intestinal transplantation. Background on the study: Grafts were multivisceral, liver-intestinal, or isolated intestinal.

Measured with immunoSEQ multiplex PCR; TCRdb has only the in-frame clones, and not every one. The sample lists 65,000 to 85,000 clones; around nine tenths were seen once. Trimming cost V 8 bases and J 7 bases, with 30 bases left between them. In germline, CDR1 is SEHNR, CDR2 FQNEAQ (reference sequence). The CDR3 is 18 residues long. This material consisted of bone marrow, taken almost 750 days after intestinal transplantation. This rearrangement joins TRBV7-9 to TRBJ2-1; possibly TRBD2 for D (7 bases). The clonotype was recovered from a human patient who received an intestinal transplant, so some T cells may come from the graft donor. CDR3 coding DNA: TGTGCCAGCCCGCCACCCCACATACAGGGAGGGACGGGGAATGAGCAGTTCTTC. Protein sequence: CASPPPHIQGGTGNEQFF.